These 30 T cell receptor beta chains share one sample of origin, sequenced in a study of multiple sclerosis patients with progressive multifocal leukoencephalopathy. Noted time point: time of PML onset. Using immunoSEQ multiplex PCR, the repertoire was profiled, and TCRdb retains in-frame clones only, with some absent. The sample holds roughly 30,000 clones, about 91% seen once. The source material was PBMCs, sampled from a patient treated with natalizumab. All receptors derive from a woman in her thirties or forties with progressive multifocal leukoencephalopathy.

The chain combines TRBV11-3 with TRBJ1-2; tentative D call: TRBD1 (6 bases). Trimming took off 6 bases at V and 2 bases at J, with 10 bases between the two ends. CDR3 length: 13 amino acids. The germline V gene encodes CDR1 SGHNT and CDR2 YENEEA. The CDR3 coding sequence is TGTGCCAGCAGTTCCCAGGGGAACTATGGCTACACCTTC. Translating it yields CASSSQGNYGYTF.

The CDR3 region has the DNA TGTGCCAGCAGTAAGACCAGTCAGACCGGTCAGCCCCAGCATTTT. Amino acid sequence: CASSKTSQTGQPQHF. V usage is TRBV7-3 and J usage is TRBJ1-5; no clear D gene. The length of the CDR3 is 15 residues. CDR1 is SGHTA and CDR2 is FQGTGA in the germline V gene. The V gene lost 6 bases and the J gene lost 6 bases, with 18 bases spanning the gap. The entire variable domain, with the rest obtained from reference TRBV7-3 and TRBJ1-5, is as follows: GAGVSQTPSNKVTEKGKYVELRCDPISGHTALYWYRQSLGQGPEFLIYFQGTGAADDSGLPNDRFFAVRPEGSVSTLKIQRTERGDSAVYLCASSKTSQTGQPQHFGDGTRLSIL.

The chain recombines TRBV5-1 with TRBJ2-3, with 9 nucleotides matching TRBD2. The CDR3 spans 16 residues. Trimming removed 4 bases from V and 3 bases from J; junction bases left unmatched: 9. From germline, CDR1 is SGHRS and CDR2 YFSETQ. CDR3 nucleotides: TGCGCCAGCAGCGCGGGATGGACTAGCGATACAGATACGCAGTATTTT. Translating it yields CASSAGWTSDTDTQYF. The full variable domain, rest sourced from reference TRBV5-1 and TRBJ2-3, is KAGVTQTPRYLIKTRGQQVTLSCSPISGHRSVSWYQQTPGQGLQFLFEYFSETQRNKGNFPGRFSGRQFSNSRSEMNVSTLELGDSALYLCASSAGWTSDTDTQYFGPGTRLTVL.

The genes are TRBV19 and TRBJ2-3; D perhaps matches TRBD1 (6 bases). The CDR3 is 14 amino acids. The V end was cut by 5 bases, the J end by 3 bases, with 12 bases between. Germline V lookup: CDR1 LNHDA, CDR2 SQIVND (reference sequence). CDR3 DNA: TGTGCCAGTAGTTCCGCAACAGGGACAGATACGCAGTATTTT. Amino acid sequence: CASSSATGTDTQYF.

The chain employs TRBV11-3 and TRBJ2-7, with D unresolved. Germline-derived CDR1 and CDR2 are SGHNT and YENEEA. This CDR3 contains 12 residues. The V end lost 0 bases, the J end lost 4 bases, and 4 bases lay between the germline ends. CDR3 amino acids: CASSLDRYEQYF. As DNA, the CDR3 is TGTGCCAGCAGCTTAGATCGGTACGAGCAGTACTTC.

The gene calls are TRBV6-5 and TRBJ1-1; no clear D. CDR3 length equals 14 residues. Germline V lookup: CDR1 MNHEY, CDR2 SVGAGI. V was shortened by 2 bases and J by 6 bases, with 13 bases between the two germline ends. CDR3 sequence reads: CASSYRKKGAEAFF. The CDR3, as DNA: TGTGCCAGCAGTTACCGGAAAAAGGGCGCTGAAGCTTTCTTT.

V is TRBV9 and J is TRBJ1-4; 7 bases map to TRBD1. Germline trimming cut 4 bases from V and 2 bases from J; bases unmatched to any gene: 11. In germline, CDR1 is SGDLS, CDR2 YYNGEE. The CDR3 runs to 17 residues. DNA of the CDR3: TGTGCCAGCAGCCCCCCAGGGGGGGCAGGGACTAATGAAAAACTGTTTTTT. Protein: CASSPPGGAGTNEKLFF.

This clone was observed a single time. The chain employs TRBV28 and TRBJ2-7; TRBD1 agrees at 7 bases. The CDR3 length is 12 residues. CDR1 MDHEN and CDR2 SYDVKM come from the germline V gene. With 3 bases clipped from V and 5 bases from J, the junction kept 1 base outside the gene matches. The CDR3 nucleotides read TGTGCCAGCAGTTTTACAGGGGACGAGCAGTACTTC. This sequence encodes CASSFTGDEQYF.

Worth noting for this clone: Because the CDR3's place on the DNA is in doubt, the DNA is left out and the CDR3 is given as listed by TCRdb. The chain carries TRBV6-5 and TRBJ2-7; the table assigns TRBD1, which was not confirmed against the DNA. The length of the CDR3 is 15 amino acids, counting both ends. Germline CDR1 reads MNHEY; CDR2 reads SVGAGI. The CDR3 is CASSTSTGPSYEQYF.

The chain links TRBV11-2 to TRBJ1-2; possibly TRBD1 for D (6 bases). Germline CDR1 SGHAT, CDR2 FQNNGV. Trimming removed 4 bases from V and 6 bases from J, with 30 bases in between. The CDR3 length is 19 residues. The chain's CDR3 is CASSSTRGNRDVVYHGYTF. The CDR3 DNA reads as TGTGCCAGCAGCTCGACTCGGGGCAACAGGGACGTTGTGTACCATGGCTACACCTTC.

The rearrangement uses TRBV30 and TRBJ2-7; D is unresolved. CDR1 is GTSNPN, CDR2 SVGIG, per germline (reference sequence). V was shortened by 3 bases and J by 3 bases, with 9 bases between the two germline ends. The CDR3 is made up of 12 amino acids. CDR3 nucleotide sequence: TGTGCCTGGAGATACAGTAACTACGAGCAGTACTTC. Protein product: CAWRYSNYEQYF.

The V call is TRBV29-1, the J call TRBJ1-1; 8 nucleotides agree with TRBD1. Losses at the gene ends were 3 bases for V and 5 bases for J; bases not matched to a gene: 5. The CDR3 has 13 amino acids. Germline V gene data show CDR1 as SQVTM and CDR2 as ANQGSEA. CDR3 coding DNA: TGCAGCGTTGACGTACAGGGGGGTACTGAAGCTTTCTTT. Translating it yields CSVDVQGGTEAFF.

CDR3: CASSGARATNEKLFF. The CDR3 region has the DNA TGTGCCAGTAGCGGGGCGCGTGCAACTAATGAAAAACTGTTTTTT. V usage is TRBV19 and J usage is TRBJ1-4; possible D gene TRBD1, 5 bases. In germline, CDR1 is LNHDA, CDR2 SQIVND (reference sequence). Trimming shortened V by 6 bases and J by 0 bases, and 11 bases separated the two germline ends. The CDR3 is 15 residues long. The whole variable domain, remainder taken from reference TRBV19 and TRBJ1-4, is DGGITQSPKYLFRKEGQNVTLSCEQNLNHDAMYWYRQDPGQGLRLIYYSQIVNDFQKGDIAEGYSVSREKKESFPLTVTSAQKNPTAFYLCASSGARATNEKLFFGSGTQLSVL.

A single count supports this clone. The chain couples TRBV19 to TRBJ2-2, with 9 nucleotides matching TRBD1. V was clipped by 4 bases and J by 1 base; unmatched bases: 1. This CDR3 is 15 amino acids long. Per germline, CDR1 LNHDA and CDR2 SQIVND (reference sequence). The CDR3 DNA reads TGTGCCAGTAGTACGGGACAGGGGAACACCGGGGAGCTGTTTTTT. Translation: CASSTGQGNTGELFF.

This clone was seen a few times. A far larger clone is just one base off, so this is likely a read error. The rearrangement uses TRBV4-1 and TRBJ2-1; D ambiguous. Germline V gene data show CDR1 as MGHRA and CDR2 as YSYEKL. The CDR3 contains 16 residues. Trimming stripped 0 bases from V and 0 bases from J, with 9 bases between. The CDR3: CASSQEAQISYNEQFF. CDR3 nucleotides: TGCGCCAGCAGCCAAGAGGCCCAAATCTCCTACAATGAGCAGTTCTTC.

The chain carries TRBV19 and TRBJ2-4, with D hard to call. This CDR3 comprises 12 residues. Per the germline V gene, CDR1 is LNHDA and CDR2 is SQIVND (reference sequence). V lost 7 bases and J lost 9, with 13 bases in between. This CDR3 reads CASTLGVGIQYF. The CDR3 DNA follows: TGTGCCAGTACCTTAGGAGTTGGCATTCAGTACTTC.

About this clone: The likely explanation is a read error, given a far larger clone one base away. The V and J genes are TRBV13 and TRBJ2-7; 9 nucleotides align to TRBD2. Germline V gene lookup returns CDR1 PRHDT and CDR2 FYEKMQ (reference sequence). The length of the CDR3 is 13 residues. The CDR3 region has the DNA TGTGCCTGCAGAGCTAGCGGGGTAGACGAGCAGTACTTC. Translation: CACRASGVDEQYF.

V is TRBV2 and J is TRBJ2-7; no definite D call. V dropped 4 bases and J dropped 5 bases, with 9 bases sitting between them. Germline-derived CDR1 and CDR2 are SNHLY and FYNNEI. The length of the CDR3 is 12 residues. CDR3 sequence reads: CASSGGQDEQYF. For the CDR3, the DNA is TGTGCCAGCAGTGGAGGCCAGGACGAGCAGTACTTC.

The V and J genes are TRBV15 and TRBJ1-1; maybe TRBD1 (5 bases). Germline values: CDR1 LNHNV, CDR2 YYDKDF (reference sequence). V lost 5 bases and J 1 base, leaving 11 bases between the germline ends. This CDR3 is 14 amino acids long. The CDR3 loop is CATSGGGANTEAFF. The CDR3 DNA reads as TGTGCCACCAGCGGGGGAGGGGCGAACACTGAAGCTTTCTTT.

V is TRBV7-9 and J is TRBJ2-7; TRBD1 matches 8 bases. The CDR3 runs 17 residues. V was pared by 5 bases and J by 2 bases, with 14 bases of the junction left unmatched. Germline assignment: CDR1 SEHNR and CDR2 FQNEAQ (reference sequence). DNA of the CDR3: TGTGCCAGCAGCCCGAACAGGGGGGTCAAGAATCCCTACGAGCAGTACTTC. Translated: CASSPNRGVKNPYEQYF.

The rearrangement uses TRBV7-9 and TRBJ2-7; a weak D match, TRBD2 (5 bases). V dropped 0 bases and J dropped 6 bases, with 9 bases sitting between them. The germline V gene encodes CDR1 SEHNR and CDR2 FQNEAQ (reference sequence). This CDR3 has 13 residues. CDR3 DNA: TGTGCCAGCAGCTTAGCCGCGGGTCGCGAGCAGTACTTC. Translating gives CASSLAAGREQYF.

The V call is TRBV9, the J call TRBJ2-2; D may be TRBD1 (5 bases). The germline gives CDR1 SGDLS, CDR2 YYNGEE. The CDR3 runs to 13 residues. V gave up 0 bases and J gave up 6 bases, with 6 bases separating them. Written as DNA, the CDR3 is TGTGCCAGCAGCGTAGAGGGGTCCGGGGAGCTGTTTTTT. As protein: CASSVEGSGELFF.

CDR3 amino acids: CASSPEGFADTQYF. In nucleotides, the CDR3 is TGTGCCAGTAGCCCCGAGGGTTTTGCAGATACGCAGTATTTT. This rearrangement joins TRBV19 to TRBJ2-3; maybe TRBD2 (5 bases). This CDR3 is 14 amino acids long. Looked up from germline, CDR1 is LNHDA and CDR2 is SQIVND (reference sequence). The V end lost 6 bases, the J end lost 4 bases, and 14 bases lay between the germline ends.

J is TRBJ2-1 and V is TRBV10-3; D not resolved. There are 12 residues in the CDR3. CDR1 is ENHRY, CDR2 SYGVKD, per germline. V lost 1 base to trimming and J lost 6 bases, with 4 bases between them. The CDR3 is CAISEYSNEQFF. The CDR3 DNA reads as TGTGCCATCAGTGAGTATTCCAATGAGCAGTTCTTC.

The rearrangement joins TRBV11-2 to TRBJ2-7; D unclear. The CDR3 runs to 13 residues. V lost 0 bases and J lost 2, with 5 bases in between. Germline CDR1 and CDR2: SGHAT and FQNNGV. The CDR3 nucleotides read TGTGCCAGCAGCTTAGAGATGCCCTACGAGCAGTACTTC. Translation: CASSLEMPYEQYF. Full variable domain (missing parts from reference TRBV11-2 and TRBJ2-7): EAGVAQSPRYKIIEKRQSVAFWCNPISGHATLYWYQQILGQGPKLLIQFQNNGVVDDSQLPKDRFSAERLKGVDSTLKIQPAKLEDSAVYLCASSLEMPYEQYFGPGTRLTVT.

The rearrangement joins TRBV5-1 to TRBJ2-7; 13 positions match TRBD2. The CDR3 has 16 residues. The ends lost 0 bases at V and 6 bases at J; junction bases unmatched: 6. Germline V gene data show CDR1 as SGHRS and CDR2 as YFSETQ. Here the CDR3 reads CASSLAGTSGASEQYF. The CDR3 DNA is TGCGCCAGCAGCTTGGCCGGGACTAGCGGGGCTAGCGAGCAGTACTTC.

The chain uses TRBV11-3 and TRBJ1-2, with no clear D. Deletions cut 5 bases from V and 5 bases from J, with 21 bases between. In germline, CDR1 is SGHNT, CDR2 YENEEA. The CDR3 covers 16 residues. The CDR3 spells CASSPDGYSFGYGYTF. As DNA, the CDR3 is TGTGCCAGCAGCCCGGACGGATACTCCTTTGGTTATGGCTACACCTTC.

The genes are TRBV19 and TRBJ1-2, with D perhaps matching TRBD1 (6 bases). CDR3 length: 12 amino acids. V was pared by 9 bases and J by 2 bases, with 10 bases between. The germline gives CDR1 LNHDA, CDR2 SQIVND (reference sequence). This CDR3 reads CASEDRNYGYTF. The CDR3 DNA sequence: TGTGCCAGCGAAGACAGGAACTATGGCTACACCTTC.

V and J are TRBV6-5 and TRBJ2-7; TRBD1 is a possible D gene (6 bases). Germline CDR1 reads MNHEY; CDR2 reads SVGAGI. The V end lost 6 bases, the J end lost 0 bases, and 9 bases lay between the germline ends. This CDR3 has 13 residues. DNA of the CDR3: TGTGCCAGCAGGCGACAGGTCTCCTACGAGCAGTACTTC. It encodes CASRRQVSYEQYF.

This clone was recorded only once. The chain is built from TRBV11-2 and TRBJ2-1, with a tentative D call TRBD1 (5 bases). Germline V lookup: CDR1 SGHAT, CDR2 FQNNGV. Trimming cost V 4 bases and J 0 bases, with 7 bases left between them. This CDR3 contains 14 residues. In nucleotides, the CDR3 is TGTGCCAGCAGCTACAGGAGCTCCTACAATGAGCAGTTCTTC. Its protein is CASSYRSSYNEQFF.